Listed here are 24 T cell receptor beta chains from one sample, sequenced in a study of cytomegalovirus exposure and HLA in healthy donors. Primers for the PCR totalled 60 Vbeta and 13 Jbeta. Method: immunoSEQ multiplex PCR; TCRdb's copy keeps in-frame clones and lacks some. The sample's table shows about 150,000 clones. Sequencing used PBMCs. Receptors were obtained from a man younger than 40 in good health and CMV-seronegative.

This chain joins TRBV5-1 and TRBJ2-3, with 9 bases fitting TRBD1. J was trimmed by 3 bases and V by 6 bases; bases with no gene match: 5. The CDR3 runs 14 residues. Germline lookup yields CDR1 SGHRS and CDR2 YFSETQ. The CDR3 spells CASKWGQGTDTQYF. CDR3 coding DNA: TGCGCCAGCAAGTGGGGACAGGGTACAGATACGCAGTATTTT.

V and J are TRBV6-1 and TRBJ1-5; D remains unclear. CDR1 and CDR2 (germline): MNHNS, SASEGT. CDR3 length equals 15 residues. Trimming pared 6 bases from V and 5 bases from J, leaving 17 bases between. CDR3 in amino acids: CASRVPEDRDQPQHF. The DNA for the CDR3 is TGTGCCAGCAGAGTTCCGGAGGACCGCGATCAGCCCCAGCATTTT.

The V gene is TRBV6-5, the J gene TRBJ2-3; no reliable D call. CDR1 is MNHEY and CDR2 is SVGAGI in the germline V gene. The CDR3 consists of 13 residues. Trimming shortened V by 5 bases and J by 0 bases, and 6 bases separated the two germline ends. The CDR3 is CASSTYSTDTQYF. CDR3 coding DNA: TGTGCCAGCAGTACTTACAGCACAGATACGCAGTATTTT.

The rearrangement joins TRBV7-3 to TRBJ1-1, with 8 positions matching TRBD1. Germline V gene data show CDR1 as SGHTA and CDR2 as FQGTGA. V was pared by 4 bases and J by 2 bases, with 6 bases of the junction left unmatched. The CDR3 is made up of 15 amino acids. CDR3 nucleotide sequence: TGTGCCAGCAGCTCACAGGGGGGATTTAACACTGAAGCTTTCTTT. This sequence encodes CASSSQGGFNTEAFF.

J is TRBJ2-7 and V is TRBV4-3; 11 bases are a match to TRBD1. CDR3 size: 16 residues. Unmatched junction bases numbered 12, after V lost 4 bases and J lost 7 bases. CDR1 is LGHNA and CDR2 is YSLEER in the germline V gene. CDR3 sequence (DNA): TGCGCCAGCAGCCGAGAACCGGGACAGGGGGATCAAGAGCAGTACTTC. Translating gives CASSREPGQGDQEQYF.

The V gene is TRBV7-2, the J gene TRBJ2-6, with D uncertain. V was trimmed by 5 bases and J by 3 bases, leaving 17 bases between them. Per the germline V gene, CDR1 is SGHTA and CDR2 is FQGNSA. The CDR3 runs 17 residues. DNA for the CDR3: TGTGCCAGCAGCCCCCGGGTCGCAGCCTTTGGGGCCAACGTCCTGACTTTC. It specifies CASSPRVAAFGANVLTF.

The chain combines TRBV28 with TRBJ2-1, with D possibly being TRBD1 (5 bases). Deletions cut 10 bases from V and 3 bases from J, with 13 bases between. Germline CDR1 reads MDHEN; CDR2 reads SYDVKM. The CDR3 consists of 13 residues. This CDR3 is CATTEPYYNEQFF. The CDR3 DNA is TGTGCCACGACAGAGCCCTACTACAATGAGCAGTTCTTC.

This CDR3 reads CAWRRDIEATEAFF. The CDR3 DNA sequence: TGTGCCTGGAGAAGGGACATCGAGGCCACTGAAGCTTTCTTT. The chain carries TRBV30 and TRBJ1-1; a possible D gene is TRBD1 (6 bases). CDR1 is GTSNPN, CDR2 SVGIG, per germline (reference sequence). The CDR3 loop spans 14 amino acids. Between the trimmed V and J ends, which lost 3 bases and 4 bases, there was a span of 15 bases.

The rearrangement links TRBV6-1 to TRBJ2-7, with TRBD1 matching 12 bases. V lost 3 bases and J lost 5; bases outside the gene matches: 5. Germline CDR1 is MNHNS and CDR2 is SASEGT. This CDR3 is built from 15 residues. CDR3 nucleotide sequence: TGTGCCAGCAGTGACAGGGACAGGGGGCAGGACGAGCAGTACTTC. It codes for CASSDRDRGQDEQYF.

This sequence joins TRBV11-3 and TRBJ2-1; 7 nucleotides agree with TRBD1. This CDR3 is built from 13 residues. V lost 1 base, J lost 12 bases, and 6 bases stayed unmatched. Germline V gives CDR1 SGHNT, CDR2 YENEEA. CDR3: CASSLAPGGRQFF. CDR3 bases: TGTGCCAGCAGCTTAGCGCCAGGGGGTAGGCAGTTCTTC.

J is TRBJ1-1 and V is TRBV14; D is unresolved. Looked up from germline, CDR1 is SGHDN and CDR2 is FVKESK. This CDR3 is 14 amino acids long. V lost 3 bases, J lost 4 bases, and 12 bases lay in between. CDR3: CASSHVFRGTEAFF. The CDR3 DNA is TGTGCCAGCAGCCATGTATTCCGGGGCACTGAAGCTTTCTTT.

V is TRBV7-2 and J is TRBJ2-5, with 7 bases identical to TRBD1. The junction had 3 bases not matched to a gene; V was cut back by 1 base and J by 4 bases. The CDR3 consists of 14 residues. CDR1 and CDR2 from the germline V gene are SGHTA and FQGNSA. The CDR3 DNA is TGTGCCAGCAGCTTAGGTACAGGGGTAGAGACCCAGTACTTC. Its translation is CASSLGTGVETQYF.

The rearrangement uses TRBV19 and TRBJ2-2; 8 nucleotides line up with TRBD1. This CDR3 spans 15 amino acids. V lost 8 bases, J lost 1 base, and 6 bases stayed unmatched. Germline assignment: CDR1 LNHDA and CDR2 SQIVND (reference sequence). CDR3 amino acids: CASGGQAKNTGELFF. CDR3 nucleotides: TGTGCCAGTGGGGGACAGGCCAAGAACACCGGGGAGCTGTTTTTT.

The rearrangement links TRBV15 to TRBJ1-1, with TRBD1 identical over 10 bases. The germline V gene has CDR1 LNHNV and CDR2 YYDKDF (reference sequence). Trimming took 6 bases from V and 5 from J; bases not matched to a gene: 6. This CDR3 region has 14 residues. CDR3: CATSGTGARTEAFF. The CDR3 DNA follows: TGTGCCACCAGTGGGACAGGGGCTAGGACTGAAGCTTTCTTT.

V is TRBV6-4 and J is TRBJ2-3; a weak D match, TRBD2 (6 bases). Per germline, CDR1 MRHNA and CDR2 SNTAGT. The CDR3 spans 13 residues. Trimming left V 3 bases short and J 6 bases short, with 10 bases between. CDR3 coding DNA: TGTGCCAGCAGTGAACGGGAGTCTGATACGCAGTATTTT. Its protein product is CASSERESDTQYF.

V is TRBV9 and J is TRBJ2-1; D is undetermined. Per germline, CDR1 SGDLS and CDR2 YYNGEE. Trimming cost V 2 bases and J 2 bases, with 5 bases left between them. CDR3 size: 13 residues. CDR3: CASSVQAYNEQFF. The CDR3, as DNA: TGTGCCAGCAGCGTCCAGGCCTACAATGAGCAGTTCTTC. Together with reference TRBV9 and TRBJ2-1, the CDR3 gives the full variable domain: DSGVTQTPKHLITATGQRVTLRCSPRSGDLSVYWYQQSLDQGLQFLIQYYNGEERAKGNILERFSAQQFPDLHSELNLSSLELGDSALYFCASSVQAYNEQFFGPGTRLTVL.

The chain carries TRBV9 and TRBJ2-2; TRBD2 aligns across 15 bases. The V gene end was trimmed by 3 bases and the J gene end by 8 bases; junction bases not matched to a gene: 8. Germline lookup yields CDR1 SGDLS and CDR2 YYNGEE. This CDR3 has 17 residues. The CDR3 loop is CASSGGLAGGTYGELFF. The DNA for the CDR3 is TGTGCCAGCAGCGGGGGACTAGCGGGAGGAACGTATGGGGAGCTGTTTTTT.

The V gene is TRBV5-1, the J gene TRBJ2-7, with D maybe TRBD1 (6 bases). Germline CDR1 and CDR2: SGHRS and YFSETQ. V was cut by 3 bases and J by 4 bases, with 17 bases left in between. This CDR3 comprises 15 residues. DNA for the CDR3: TGCGCCAGCAGCTCTACAGGGTCGAAAGCGTACGAGCAGTACTTC. Amino acids: CASSSTGSKAYEQYF.

The J gene is TRBJ1-1, the V gene TRBV18, with 9 bases fitting TRBD1. CDR1 and CDR2 (germline): KGHSH, LQKENI. Losses at the gene ends were 0 bases for V and 4 bases for J; bases not matched to a gene: 6. There are 16 residues in the CDR3. Here the CDR3 reads CASSPPATTGGTEAFF. The CDR3 DNA is TGTGCCAGCTCACCACCGGCGACGACAGGGGGCACTGAAGCTTTCTTT.

This chain joins TRBV7-2 and TRBJ1-5, with a possible D match to TRBD1 (6 bases). V gave up 5 bases and J gave up 6 bases, with 11 bases separating them. Per germline, CDR1 SGHTA and CDR2 FQGNSA. This CDR3 contains 13 residues. CDR3 bases: TGTGCCAGCAGCCGGGGGGCAGGTCAGCCCCAGCATTTT. It specifies CASSRGAGQPQHF.

In DNA form, the CDR3 reads TGTGCCAGCAGCGTAAGCGGGACCCCCTCCTACAATGAGCAGTTCTTC. Its translation: CASSVSGTPSYNEQFF. The rearrangement uses TRBV9 and TRBJ2-1; TRBD2 matches at 7 bases. CDR3 size: 16 residues. Germline V lookup: CDR1 SGDLS, CDR2 YYNGEE. Trimming took 1 base from V and 0 from J; bases not matched to a gene: 4.

The chain joins TRBV29-1 to TRBJ1-1, with 9 bases aligning to TRBD1. The V gene's germline CDR1 is SQVTM and CDR2 ANQGSEA. The V gene end was trimmed by 5 bases and the J gene end by 11 bases; junction bases not matched to a gene: 15. This CDR3 contains 14 residues. The DNA for the CDR3 is TGCAGCGTTCGGGGAAATACCGGGACAGGGTGGGCTTTCTTT. The encoded protein is CSVRGNTGTGWAFF.

This chain uses TRBV11-3 with TRBJ2-3; D is possibly TRBD1 (6 bases). This CDR3 is built from 15 residues. V shed 7 bases and J shed 0 bases, with 14 bases lying between them. Germline values: CDR1 SGHNT, CDR2 YENEEA. The CDR3 is CASTATGLSTDTQYF. The CDR3, as DNA: TGTGCCAGCACCGCGACAGGCCTTAGCACAGATACGCAGTATTTT.

The chain links TRBV2 to TRBJ1-2, with 7 nucleotides matching TRBD1. V shed 6 bases and J 4 bases; nucleotides not matched to a gene: 2. CDR1 and CDR2 (germline): SNHLY, FYNNEI. The CDR3 has 12 amino acids. CDR3 nucleotide sequence: TGTGCCAGCAGAAGGGACAGCTATGGCTACACCTTC. This translates into CASRRDSYGYTF.